A single sample is the source of the 10 T cell receptor beta chains below, sequenced in a study of cytomegalovirus exposure and HLA in healthy donors. The PCR was carried out with 60 Vbeta primers and 13 Jbeta primers. TCRdb's copy holds only in-frame clones and misses some; the assay was immunoSEQ multiplex PCR. The table shows about 180,000 clones, with 76% occurring only once. The source material was PBMCs. Every receptor here comes from a man between 18 and 29 years old in good health and CMV-seronegative.

The V call is TRBV28, the J call TRBJ2-2, with D possibly being TRBD2 (6 bases). CDR1 and CDR2 from the germline V gene are MDHEN and SYDVKM. The length of the CDR3 is 16 residues. V was clipped by 3 bases and J by 1 base, with 12 bases between them. CDR3 sequence reads: CASSFLPGENTGELFF. The CDR3 DNA follows: TGTGCCAGCAGTTTTTTGCCGGGGGAGAACACCGGGGAGCTGTTTTTT. Variable domain in full (rest from reference TRBV28 and TRBJ2-2): DVKVTQSSRYLVKRTGEKVFLECVQDMDHENMFWYRQDPGLGLRLIYFSYDVKMKEKGDIPEGYSVSREKKERFSLILESASTNQTSMYLCASSFLPGENTGELFFGEGSRLTVL.

This clone was picked up a small number of times. This chain joins TRBV6-5 and TRBJ1-4; D gene uncertain. The germline gives CDR1 MNHEY, CDR2 SVGAGI. Trimming cost V 5 bases and J 2 bases, with 12 bases left between them. The CDR3 has 15 amino acids. The CDR3 sequence is CASSPWAGTNEKLFF. The DNA for the CDR3 is TGTGCCAGCAGTCCCTGGGCCGGCACTAATGAAAAACTGTTTTTT.

The chain's CDR3 is CASSPVGGALFNSPLHF. Written as DNA, the CDR3 is TGTGCCAGCAGCCCAGTAGGGGGGGCCCTCTTTAATTCACCCCTCCACTTT. This sequence joins TRBV28 and TRBJ1-6; D is possibly TRBD1 (6 bases). CDR1 MDHEN and CDR2 SYDVKM come from the germline V gene. V was cut by 6 bases and J by 6 bases, with 21 bases left in between. This CDR3 has 17 residues.

The rearrangement links TRBV9 to TRBJ2-3, with D perhaps matching TRBD2 (6 bases). This CDR3 comprises 15 residues. V dropped 4 bases and J dropped 4 bases, with 16 bases sitting between them. Per germline, CDR1 SGDLS and CDR2 YYNGEE. The CDR3: CASSLRKGGSDTQYF. CDR3 nucleotide sequence: TGTGCCAGCAGCCTAAGGAAGGGAGGATCAGATACGCAGTATTTT.

V gene TRBV7-9 combines with J gene TRBJ1-5; TRBD1 matches at 9 bases. The CDR3 sequence is 15 residues long. Germline-derived CDR1 and CDR2 are SEHNR and FQNEAQ (reference sequence). V dropped 5 bases and J dropped 9; count of bases not matched to a gene: 11. CDR3 region: CASSRDRAGIRPQHF. The CDR3 bases are TGTGCCAGCAGCAGGGACAGGGCCGGGATCCGGCCCCAGCATTTT.

This clone was observed a few times. The V and J genes are TRBV29-1 and TRBJ1-4, with D maybe TRBD1 (6 bases). Germline V gives CDR1 SQVTM, CDR2 ANQGSEA. This CDR3 is 15 amino acids long. V shed 0 bases and J shed 7 bases, with 15 bases lying between them. In nucleotides, the CDR3 is TGCAGCGTTGAAGATCCGGGGGGCGGGGGTGAAAAACTGTTTTTT. It is translated as CSVEDPGGGGEKLFF. The whole variable domain, filled in from reference TRBV29-1 and TRBJ1-4, reads SAVISQKPSRDICQRGTSLTIQCQVDSQVTMMFWYRQQPGQSLTLIATANQGSEATYESGFVIDKFPISRPNLTFSTLTVSNMSPEDSSIYLCSVEDPGGGGEKLFFGSGTQLSVL.

This rearrangement joins TRBV9 to TRBJ2-6, with D possibly being TRBD1 (6 bases). CDR3 length: 18 residues. Germline loops: CDR1 SGDLS, CDR2 YYNGEE. V lost 3 bases and J lost 0, with 16 bases in between. The CDR3 region is CASSGQGTPTSGANVLTF. The CDR3 region has the DNA TGTGCCAGCAGCGGCCAGGGGACACCGACCTCTGGGGCCAACGTCCTGACTTTC.

The gene calls are TRBV7-9 and TRBJ2-5, with TRBD1 matching over 7 bases. This CDR3 is built from 15 residues. The J segment lost 4 bases and the V segment lost 0 bases, leaving 5 bases of the junction unmatched. The germline gives CDR1 SEHNR, CDR2 FQNEAQ (reference sequence). The CDR3 bases are TGTGCCAGCAGCTTAGCAGGGGGCGCGGGAGAGACCCAGTACTTC. This sequence encodes CASSLAGGAGETQYF.

Written as DNA, the CDR3 is TGTGCCAGCAGCTTAGTAGTCGGGGAGCTGTTTTTT. Translating it yields CASSLVVGELFF. This rearrangement joins TRBV11-2 to TRBJ2-2; D remains unclear. This CDR3 contains 12 residues. The germline V and J ends were trimmed by 1 base and 7 bases, with 4 bases remaining between them. Germline loops: CDR1 SGHAT, CDR2 FQNNGV.

This chain joins TRBV6-5 and TRBJ1-1, with D maybe TRBD1 (6 bases). This CDR3 is built from 13 residues. Trimming left V 6 bases short and J 3 bases short, with 11 bases between. Per germline, CDR1 MNHEY and CDR2 SVGAGI. The CDR3 loop is CASRRGGDTEAFF. CDR3 in DNA: TGTGCCAGCAGAAGGGGGGGAGACACTGAAGCTTTCTTT.